The 25 T cell receptor beta chains given below trace back to one sample, sequenced in a study of radiation and T cells in renal cell carcinoma. Clones were read by immunoSEQ multiplex PCR, and TCRdb kept only the in-frame ones, dropping some. The sample lists 100,000 to 150,000 clones, about 81% seen once, with under 2.5% in the top ten. Described time point: blood 2 weeks post-SBRT. Treatment given: 15 Gy SBRT to primary tumor, nephrectomy 4 weeks later. The sample was blood, taken from a patient whose treatment included radiotherapy and nephrectomy. Receptors were obtained from a woman between 55 and 75 years old with renal cell carcinoma.

The chain uses TRBV29-1 and TRBJ1-6; D is uncertain. CDR1 and CDR2 from the germline V gene are SQVTM and ANQGSEA. The CDR3 totals 12 residues. The V end was cut by 7 bases, the J end by 6 bases, with 10 bases between. The CDR3 loop is CSARSTNSPLHF. DNA of the CDR3: TGCAGCGCAAGGAGTACTAATTCACCCCTCCACTTT.

V and J are TRBV7-9 and TRBJ2-7, with D perhaps assigned TRBD1 or TRBD2 (6 bases each). The germline gives CDR1 SEHNR, CDR2 FQNEAQ (reference sequence). The V end was cut by 1 base, the J end by 5 bases, with 12 bases between. This CDR3 comprises 14 residues. The CDR3 DNA is TGTGCCAGCAGCTTAGAGGGGGGACTCAACGAGCAGTACTTC. Translating it yields CASSLEGGLNEQYF.

The rearrangement joins TRBV29-1 to TRBJ1-2, with D unclear. The CDR3 covers 14 residues. Germline V gene sequence: CDR1 SQVTM, CDR2 ANQGSEA. V was clipped by 2 bases and J by 4 bases, with 14 bases between them. CDR3 DNA sequence: TGCAGCGTTGAAACATACTCCAACCTCTATGGCTACACCTTC. Its translation is CSVETYSNLYGYTF.

The chain carries TRBV6-4 and TRBJ2-3, with 12 nucleotides matching TRBD2. CDR3 size: 17 residues. Germline V gene lookup returns CDR1 MRHNA and CDR2 SNTAGT. V dropped 2 bases and J dropped 2; count of bases not matched to a gene: 5. CDR3 region: CASSDPGTSGFTDTQYF. CDR3 sequence (DNA): TGTGCCAGCAGTGACCCTGGGACTAGCGGGTTCACAGATACGCAGTATTTT.

The J gene is TRBJ2-7, the V gene TRBV11-2, with TRBD1 identical over 8 bases. The junction had 6 bases not matched to a gene; V was cut back by 5 bases and J by 0 bases. Germline values: CDR1 SGHAT, CDR2 FQNNGV. The CDR3 is 15 amino acids. The CDR3 DNA reads TGTGCCAGCAGCCCGGGACAGGAATACTCCTACGAGCAGTACTTC. This sequence encodes CASSPGQEYSYEQYF.

This clone was picked up a small number of times. This sequence joins TRBV9 and TRBJ1-1, with D tentatively TRBD1 (5 bases). The V gene's germline CDR1 is SGDLS and CDR2 YYNGEE. The CDR3 is 14 residues long. The V gene lost 4 bases and the J gene lost 0 bases, with 10 bases spanning the gap. Here the CDR3 reads CASSPPRVNTEAFF. The DNA for the CDR3 is TGTGCCAGCAGCCCCCCCAGGGTGAACACTGAAGCTTTCTTT.

This chain joins TRBV6-6 and TRBJ2-3; D is undetermined. Germline V lookup: CDR1 MNHNY, CDR2 SVGAGI (reference sequence). This CDR3 comprises 14 residues. Trimming took off 5 bases at V and 2 bases at J, with 11 bases between the two ends. CDR3: CASSDSTPTDTQYF. Written as DNA, the CDR3 is TGTGCCAGCAGTGATTCAACCCCCACAGATACGCAGTATTTT.

The genes are TRBV5-1 and TRBJ2-7, with a possible D match to TRBD2 (5 bases). Per germline, CDR1 SGHRS and CDR2 YFSETQ. This CDR3 spans 14 amino acids. V was trimmed by 0 bases and J by 2 bases, leaving 9 bases between them. The CDR3 DNA sequence: TGCGCCAGCAGCTTGGACGGGGTAACCTACGAGCAGTACTTC. This encodes CASSLDGVTYEQYF.

The chain uses TRBV6-5 and TRBJ1-5; the D gene is possibly TRBD1 (6 bases). The CDR3 has 15 amino acids. Germline V lookup: CDR1 MNHEY, CDR2 SVGAGI. The germline V and J ends were trimmed by 5 bases and 1 base, with 12 bases remaining between them. The CDR3 coding sequence is TGTGCCAGCAGTCCTGGGGGGCAAAGCAATCAGCCCCAGCATTTT. Protein product: CASSPGGQSNQPQHF.

This clone has just a few counts. This chain uses TRBV29-1 with TRBJ2-2; D is ambiguous. Germline V gene lookup returns CDR1 SQVTM and CDR2 ANQGSEA. Between the trimmed V and J ends, which lost 2 bases and 5 bases, there was a span of 6 bases. This CDR3 is built from 12 residues. The CDR3 sequence: CSVELATGELFF. CDR3 coding DNA: TGCAGCGTTGAACTGGCAACCGGGGAGCTGTTTTTT.

This clone was detected a few times. This chain links TRBV14 with TRBJ1-2, with D maybe TRBD1 (6 bases). CDR1 is SGHDN and CDR2 is FVKESK in the germline V gene. There are 18 residues in the CDR3. Trimming shortened V by 3 bases and J by 6 bases, and 26 bases separated the two germline ends. CDR3 protein: CASSHLQRSGGPPDGYTF. The CDR3 DNA follows: TGTGCCAGCAGCCACCTCCAGAGGTCTGGGGGCCCCCCCGATGGCTACACCTTC. Complete variable domain (other parts from reference TRBV14 and TRBJ1-2): EAGVTQFPSHSVIEKGQTVTLRCDPISGHDNLYWYRRVMGKEIKFLLHFVKESKQDESGMPNNRFLAERTGGTYSTLKVQPAELEDSGVYFCASSHLQRSGGPPDGYTFGSGTRLTVV.

A note on this clone: A read error may account for a junction end that differs from germline. V and J are TRBV10-3 and TRBJ1-5; D unclear. CDR3 length: 14 residues. CDR1 and CDR2 from the germline V gene are ENHRY and SYGVKD. The CDR3: CASSPDTAVMAQHF. DNA of the CDR3: TGTGCCAGCAGTCCAGACACCGCAGTCATGGCCCAGCATTTT.

The chain couples TRBV19 to TRBJ1-5; D is undetermined. V gave up 7 bases and J gave up 2 bases, with 15 bases separating them. CDR1 and CDR2 from the germline V gene are LNHDA and SQIVND (reference sequence). This CDR3 region has 15 residues. The CDR3 spells CASTPGISGNQPQHF. Here the CDR3 DNA reads TGTGCCAGTACCCCCGGGATATCCGGCAATCAGCCCCAGCATTTT.

The chain uses TRBV6-6 and TRBJ1-2; perhaps TRBD1 as D (5 bases). V lost 7 bases and J 7 bases, leaving 19 bases between the germline ends. Germline assignment: CDR1 MNHNY and CDR2 SVGAGI (reference sequence). This CDR3 comprises 14 residues. This chain's CDR3 is CASTGEMDIGGYTF. CDR3 sequence (DNA): TGTGCCAGCACGGGGGAAATGGATATTGGTGGCTACACCTTC.

This chain links TRBV28 with TRBJ2-7, with D perhaps matching TRBD2 (6 bases). The CDR3 is made up of 15 amino acids. Per germline, CDR1 MDHEN and CDR2 SYDVKM. Deletions cut 5 bases from V and 5 bases from J, with 19 bases between. CDR3 sequence (DNA): TGTGCCAGCAGTCCCCCGGGGGAGCCCCTCGACGAGCAGTACTTC. Its translation: CASSPPGEPLDEQYF.

This chain connects TRBV9 to TRBJ2-1; the match to TRBD1 covers 7 bases. CDR1 and CDR2 from the germline V gene are SGDLS and YYNGEE. The CDR3 extends over 15 amino acids. The junction had 9 bases not matched to a gene; V was cut back by 3 bases and J by 6 bases. As DNA, the CDR3 is TGTGCCAGCAGCGCGGCACAGGGGAGTGGCAATGAGCAGTTCTTC. Amino acid sequence: CASSAAQGSGNEQFF.

This clone was counted between two and nine times. This chain uses TRBV6-5 with TRBJ1-1; the match to TRBD1 covers 10 bases. Trimming removed 2 bases from V and 3 bases from J; junction bases left unmatched: 0. CDR1 and CDR2 (germline): MNHEY, SVGAGI. The CDR3 contains 14 residues. As DNA, the CDR3 is TGTGCCAGCAGTTACGGACAGGGGGACACTGAAGCTTTCTTT. Translating it yields CASSYGQGDTEAFF.

This chain joins TRBV2 and TRBJ2-7; no reliable D call. The germline V and J ends were trimmed by 6 bases and 0 bases, with 12 bases remaining between them. Germline V gives CDR1 SNHLY, CDR2 FYNNEI. This CDR3 comprises 14 residues. CDR3 DNA: TGTGCCAGCAGGATTCTCCAGACCTCCTACGAGCAGTACTTC. Translating it yields CASRILQTSYEQYF.

This clone was detected once. The chain combines TRBV25-1 with TRBJ1-4; 9 bases fit TRBD1. This CDR3 spans 15 amino acids. Germline lookup yields CDR1 MGHDK and CDR2 SYGVNS. V lost 8 bases and J lost 7; bases outside the gene matches: 11. CDR3 amino acids: CASRDREGPPEKLFF. Here the CDR3 DNA reads TGTGCCAGCCGGGACAGGGAAGGACCCCCTGAAAAACTGTTTTTT. Based on the CDR3 plus reference TRBV25-1 and TRBJ1-4, the full variable domain is EADIYQTPRYLVIGTGKKITLECSQTMGHDKMYWYQQDPGMELHLIHYSYGVNSTEKGDLSSESTVSRIRTEHFPLTLESARPSHTSQYLCASRDREGPPEKLFFGSGTQLSVL.

The rearrangement uses TRBV25-1 and TRBJ2-3, with D unresolved. The germline gives CDR1 MGHDK, CDR2 SYGVNS. V lost 5 bases and J 2 bases, leaving 11 bases between the germline ends. The CDR3 is 14 residues long. The CDR3 DNA follows: TGTGCCAGCAGTATCACCGAATCCACAGATACGCAGTATTTT. It translates to CASSITESTDTQYF.

The CDR3 is CASSLDRGQPQHF. The DNA for the CDR3 is TGTGCCAGCAGCTTGGACAGGGGCCAGCCCCAGCATTTT. The chain links TRBV7-3 to TRBJ1-5, with 9 bases matching TRBD1. From germline, CDR1 is SGHTA and CDR2 FQGTGA. The CDR3 consists of 13 residues. V lost 3 bases and J lost 7; bases outside the gene matches: 1.

The chain joins TRBV2 to TRBJ2-5; a weak D match, TRBD2 (5 bases). The J call may be incorrect, as the DNA end agrees better with TRBJ2-7. CDR1 and CDR2 (germline): SNHLY, FYNNEI. The CDR3 contains 13 residues. CDR3: CASSGEEGYEQYF. CDR3 DNA: TGTGCCAGCTCCGGTGAAGAGGGCTACGAGCAGTACTTC.

The chain has TRBV19 and TRBJ2-3, with TRBD1 matching 8 bases. Germline loops: CDR1 LNHDA, CDR2 SQIVND (reference sequence). With V trimmed by 5 bases and J by 5 bases, 12 bases remained unmatched. The length of the CDR3 is 16 residues. Written as DNA, the CDR3 is TGTGCCAGTAGTGTTGGGCGGACAGGGCACGGAGATACGCAGTATTTT. It encodes CASSVGRTGHGDTQYF.

The rearrangement links TRBV10-2 to TRBJ1-1; no clear D. V was pared by 6 bases and J by 2 bases, with 10 bases between. The CDR3 runs 13 residues. CDR1 is WSHSY, CDR2 SAAADI, per germline. The CDR3 sequence: CASRIPRNTEAFF. The CDR3 DNA reads as TGCGCCAGCAGGATCCCCAGAAACACTGAAGCTTTCTTT.

The V call is TRBV5-4, the J call TRBJ1-4; 9 bases are a match to TRBD1. The CDR3 length is 19 residues. Germline CDR1 SGHNT, CDR2 YYREEE (reference sequence). V shed 3 bases and J 2 bases; nucleotides not matched to a gene: 14. In nucleotides, the CDR3 is TGTGCCAGCAGCTCTGGACAGGGGACACACCGACGGACTAATGAAAAACTGTTTTTT. It translates to CASSSGQGTHRRTNEKLFF. The whole variable domain, remainder taken from reference TRBV5-4 and TRBJ1-4, is ETGVTQSPTHLIKTRGQQVTLRCSSQSGHNTVSWYQQALGQGPQFIFQYYREEENGRGNFPPRFSGLQFPNYSSELNVNALELDDSALYLCASSSGQGTHRRTNEKLFFGSGTQLSVL.